This T cell receptor (beta chain) was recovered during a study of T cell clonality in common variable immunodeficiency. Equal genomic DNA amounts from CVID and control samples were sequenced. Method: immunoSEQ multiplex PCR; TCRdb's copy keeps in-frame clones and lacks some. The sample counts 25,000 to 40,000 clones, none seen once; the ten largest own 3.8%. With 3 bases removed from V and 4 bases from J, the gap between germline ends came to 12 bases. The length of the CDR3 is 13 residues. In germline, CDR1 is GTSNPN, CDR2 SVGIG (reference sequence). This clone was detected many times. With the read ending 3 residues before the CDR3 end, the germline J gene is used to fill in that end.

V is TRBV30 and J is TRBJ2-5; TRBD1 is a possible D gene (5 bases). The source of this sequence is a person between 18 and 75 years old in good health. Specimen: peripheral blood mononuclear cells. The CDR3 loop reads CAWSDSHLETQYF. The DNA read from the CDR3 is TGTGCCTGGAGCGACAGCCACTTAGAGACC.